This T cell receptor beta chain was observed in a study of T cell responses to AZD1222 COVID-19 vaccine. Repertoires were generated with immunoSEQ multiplex PCR, while TCRdb's copy carries only in-frame clones and drops some. The repertoire holds 110,000 to 150,000 clones, around 92% seen once, with under 2% in the top ten. For this clone: The junction shows a germline mismatch at one end, possibly a read error.

The CDR3 loop spans 12 amino acids. Germline CDR1 and CDR2: MDHEN and SYDVKM. The clonotype originates from an adult in good health. Sequencing used peripheral blood, obtained on day 0 of AZD1222 vaccination. The gene calls are TRBV28 and TRBJ2-4, with TRBD1 matching 7 bases. This CDR3 reads CASTYTAGTVVF. DNA for the CDR3: TGTGCCAGCACTTATACAGCCGGGACAGTCGTCTTC.